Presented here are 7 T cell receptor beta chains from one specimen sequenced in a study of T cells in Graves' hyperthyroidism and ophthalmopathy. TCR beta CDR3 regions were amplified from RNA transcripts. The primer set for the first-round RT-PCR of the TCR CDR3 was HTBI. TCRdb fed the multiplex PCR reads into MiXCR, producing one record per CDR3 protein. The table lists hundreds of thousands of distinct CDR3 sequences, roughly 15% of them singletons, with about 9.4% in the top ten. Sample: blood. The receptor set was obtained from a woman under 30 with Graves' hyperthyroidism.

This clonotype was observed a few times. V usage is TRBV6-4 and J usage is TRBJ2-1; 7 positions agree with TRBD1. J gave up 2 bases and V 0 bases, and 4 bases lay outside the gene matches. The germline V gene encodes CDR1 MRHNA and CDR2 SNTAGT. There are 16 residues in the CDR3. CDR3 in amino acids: CASSDSDRDPYNEQFF. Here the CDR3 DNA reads TGTGCCAGCAGTGACTCCGACAGGGACCCCTACAATGAGCAGTTCTTC.

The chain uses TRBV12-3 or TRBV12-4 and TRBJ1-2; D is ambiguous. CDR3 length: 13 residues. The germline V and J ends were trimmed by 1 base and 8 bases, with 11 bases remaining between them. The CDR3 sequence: CASSLVGAQGYTF. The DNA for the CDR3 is TGTGCCAGCAGTTTAGTAGGCGCACAGGGCTACACCTTC.

In nucleotides, the CDR3 is TGTGCCAGCAGCGTAGCTGAGGGCCGGGGATATACGCAGTATTTT. Amino acid sequence: CASSVAEGRGYTQYF. The chain has TRBV9 and TRBJ2-3, with a weak D call TRBD2 (5 bases). The V gene's germline CDR1 is SGDLS and CDR2 YYNGEE. The length of the CDR3 is 15 residues. The V end lost 0 bases, the J end lost 7 bases, and 15 bases lay between the germline ends.

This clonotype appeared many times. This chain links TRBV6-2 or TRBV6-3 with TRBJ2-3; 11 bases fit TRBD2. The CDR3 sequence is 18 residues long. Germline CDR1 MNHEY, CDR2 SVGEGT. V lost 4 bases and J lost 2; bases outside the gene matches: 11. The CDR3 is CASSWTLAGGSVTDTQYF. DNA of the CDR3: TGTGCCAGCAGTTGGACTCTAGCGGGAGGATCCGTCACAGATACGCAGTATTTT.

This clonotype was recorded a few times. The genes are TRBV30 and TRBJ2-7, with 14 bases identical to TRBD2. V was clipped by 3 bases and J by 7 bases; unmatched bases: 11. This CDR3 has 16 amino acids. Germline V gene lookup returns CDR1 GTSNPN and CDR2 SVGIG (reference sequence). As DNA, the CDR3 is TGTGCCTGGAGGAACCCTAAGGGACTAGCGGGAGTGGAGCAGTACTTC. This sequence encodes CAWRNPKGLAGVEQYF.

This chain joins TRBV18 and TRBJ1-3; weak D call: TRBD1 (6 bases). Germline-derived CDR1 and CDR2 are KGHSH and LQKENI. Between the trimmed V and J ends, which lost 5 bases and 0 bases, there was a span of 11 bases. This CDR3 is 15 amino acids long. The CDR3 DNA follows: TGTGCCAGCTCAAGGACAGAGGACTCTGGAAACACCATATATTTT. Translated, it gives CASSRTEDSGNTIYF.

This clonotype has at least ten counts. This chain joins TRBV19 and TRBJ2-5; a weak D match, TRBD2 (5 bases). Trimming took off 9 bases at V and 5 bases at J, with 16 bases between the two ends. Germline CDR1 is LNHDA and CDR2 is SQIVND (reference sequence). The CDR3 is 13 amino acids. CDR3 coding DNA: TGTGCCAGCAGAGGGCCGAAGGCCGAGACCCAGTACTTC. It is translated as CASRGPKAETQYF.